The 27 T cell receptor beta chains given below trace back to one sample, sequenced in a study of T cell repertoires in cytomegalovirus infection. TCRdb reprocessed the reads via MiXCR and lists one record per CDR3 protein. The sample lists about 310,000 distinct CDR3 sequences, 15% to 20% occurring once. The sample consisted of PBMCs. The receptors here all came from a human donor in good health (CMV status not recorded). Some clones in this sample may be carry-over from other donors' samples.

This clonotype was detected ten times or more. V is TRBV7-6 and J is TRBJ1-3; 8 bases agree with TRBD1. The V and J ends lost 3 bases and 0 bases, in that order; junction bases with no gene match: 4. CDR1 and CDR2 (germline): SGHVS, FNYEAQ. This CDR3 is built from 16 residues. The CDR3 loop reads CASSFSTGGSGNTIYF. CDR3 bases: TGTGCCAGCAGCTTTAGCACAGGGGGCTCTGGAAACACCATATATTTT.

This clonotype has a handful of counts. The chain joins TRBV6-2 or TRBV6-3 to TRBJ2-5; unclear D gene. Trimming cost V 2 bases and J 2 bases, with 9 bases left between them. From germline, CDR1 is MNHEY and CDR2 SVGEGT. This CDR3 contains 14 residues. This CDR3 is CASSYVSRQETQYF. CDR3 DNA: TGTGCCAGCAGTTACGTCAGTCGACAAGAGACCCAGTACTTC.

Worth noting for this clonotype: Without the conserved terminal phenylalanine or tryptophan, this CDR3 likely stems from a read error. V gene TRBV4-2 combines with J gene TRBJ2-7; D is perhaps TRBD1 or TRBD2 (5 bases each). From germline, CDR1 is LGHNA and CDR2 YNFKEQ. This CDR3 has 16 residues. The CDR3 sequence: CASNQDARDRAYEQYY. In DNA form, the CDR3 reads TGTGCCAGCAACCAAGACGCGAGGGACCGTGCCTACGAGCAGTACTAC.

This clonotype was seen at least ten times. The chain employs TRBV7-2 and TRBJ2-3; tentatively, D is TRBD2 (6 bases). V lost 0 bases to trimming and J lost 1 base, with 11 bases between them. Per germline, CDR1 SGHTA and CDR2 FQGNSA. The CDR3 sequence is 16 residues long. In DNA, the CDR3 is TGTGCCAGCAGCTTAGCGCAACCGGGGGGCACAGATACGCAGTATTTT. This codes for CASSLAQPGGTDTQYF.

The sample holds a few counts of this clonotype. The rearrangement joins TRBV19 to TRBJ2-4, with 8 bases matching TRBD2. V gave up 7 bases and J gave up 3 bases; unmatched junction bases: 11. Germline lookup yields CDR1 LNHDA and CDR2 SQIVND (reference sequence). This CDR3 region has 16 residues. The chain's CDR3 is CASTSGLARGKNIQYF. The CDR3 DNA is TGTGCCAGTACCTCAGGACTAGCTCGAGGCAAAAACATTCAGTACTTC.

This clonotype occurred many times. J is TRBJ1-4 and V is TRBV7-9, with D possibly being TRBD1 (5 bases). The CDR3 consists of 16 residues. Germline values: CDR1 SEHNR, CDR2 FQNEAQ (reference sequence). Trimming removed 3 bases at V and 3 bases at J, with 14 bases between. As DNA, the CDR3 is TGTGCCAGCAGCTTGGGGGTAGGGGCTTCTAATGAAAAACTGTTTTTT. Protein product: CASSLGVGASNEKLFF.

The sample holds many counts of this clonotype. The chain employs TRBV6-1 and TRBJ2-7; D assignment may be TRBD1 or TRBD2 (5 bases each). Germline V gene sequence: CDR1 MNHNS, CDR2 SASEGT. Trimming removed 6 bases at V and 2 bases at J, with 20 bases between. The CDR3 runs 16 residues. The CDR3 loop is CASSVNRGTRPYEQYF. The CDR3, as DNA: TGTGCCAGCAGCGTGAACCGGGGCACTAGACCCTACGAGCAGTACTTC.

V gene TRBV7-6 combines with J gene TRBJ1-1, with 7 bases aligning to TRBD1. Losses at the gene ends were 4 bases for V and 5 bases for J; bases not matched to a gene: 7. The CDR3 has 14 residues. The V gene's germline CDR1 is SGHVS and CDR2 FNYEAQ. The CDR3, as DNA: TGTGCCAGCAGCTCAACAGGGGAGCGGACTGAAGCTTTCTTT. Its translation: CASSSTGERTEAFF. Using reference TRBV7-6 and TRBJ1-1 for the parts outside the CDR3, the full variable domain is GAGVSQSPRYKVTKRGQDVALRCDPISGHVSLYWYRQALGQGPEFLTYFNYEAQQDKSGLPNDRFSAERPEGSISTLTIQRTEQRDSAMYRCASSSTGERTEAFFGQGTRLTVV.

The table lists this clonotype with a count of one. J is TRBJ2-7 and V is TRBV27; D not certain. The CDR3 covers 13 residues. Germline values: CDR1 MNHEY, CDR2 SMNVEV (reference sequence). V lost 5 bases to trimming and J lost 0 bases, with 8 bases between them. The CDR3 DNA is TGTGCCAGCAGTGCCTTCAACTCCTACGAGCAGTACTTC. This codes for CASSAFNSYEQYF.

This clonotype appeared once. In DNA form, the CDR3 reads TGCAGTGGGGGTCTAGCGGGGCTAGACAATGAGCAGTTCTTC. This sequence encodes CSGGLAGLDNEQFF. The gene calls are TRBV20-1 and TRBJ2-1; the match to TRBD2 covers 9 bases. The germline V gene encodes CDR1 DFQATT and CDR2 SNEGSKA (reference sequence). V was pared by 7 bases and J by 5 bases, with 9 bases of the junction left unmatched. This CDR3 comprises 14 residues.

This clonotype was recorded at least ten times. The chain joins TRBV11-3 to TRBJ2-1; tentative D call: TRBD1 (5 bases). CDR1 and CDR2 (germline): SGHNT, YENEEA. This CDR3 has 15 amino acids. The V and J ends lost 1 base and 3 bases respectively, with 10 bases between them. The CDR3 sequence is CASSLAVQGYNEQFF. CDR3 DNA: TGTGCCAGCAGCTTAGCAGTGCAGGGCTACAATGAGCAGTTCTTC.

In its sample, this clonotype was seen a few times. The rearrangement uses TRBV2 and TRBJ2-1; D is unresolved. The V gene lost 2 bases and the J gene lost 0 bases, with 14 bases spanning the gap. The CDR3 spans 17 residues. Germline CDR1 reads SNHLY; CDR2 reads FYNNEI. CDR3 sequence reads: CASSERGKLSSYNEQFF. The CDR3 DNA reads TGTGCCAGCAGTGAACGAGGCAAACTGAGCTCCTACAATGAGCAGTTCTTC. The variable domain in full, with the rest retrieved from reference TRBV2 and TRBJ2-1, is EPEVTQTPSHQVTQMGQEVILRCVPISNHLYFYWYRQILGQKVEFLVSFYNNEISEKSEIFDDQFSVERPDGSNFTLKIRSTKLEDSAMYFCASSERGKLSSYNEQFFGPGTRLTVL.

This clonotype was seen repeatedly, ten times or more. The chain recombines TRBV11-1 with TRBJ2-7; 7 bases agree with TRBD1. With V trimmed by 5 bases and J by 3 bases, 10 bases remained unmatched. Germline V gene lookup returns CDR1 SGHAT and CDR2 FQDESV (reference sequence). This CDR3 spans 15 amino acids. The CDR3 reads CASSGRSGQNYEQYF. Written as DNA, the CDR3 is TGTGCCAGCAGCGGACGGTCGGGACAGAACTACGAGCAGTACTTC. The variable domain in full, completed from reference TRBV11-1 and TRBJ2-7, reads EAEVAQSPRYKITEKSQAVAFWCDPISGHATLYWYRQILGQGPELLVQFQDESVVDDSQLPKDRFSAERLKGVDSTLKIQPAELGDSAMYLCASSGRSGQNYEQYFGPGTRLTVT.

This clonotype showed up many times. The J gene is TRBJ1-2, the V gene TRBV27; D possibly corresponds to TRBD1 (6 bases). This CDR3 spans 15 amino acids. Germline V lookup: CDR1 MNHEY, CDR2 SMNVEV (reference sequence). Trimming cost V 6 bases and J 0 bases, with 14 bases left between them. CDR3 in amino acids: CASRGRGRANYGYTF. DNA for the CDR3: TGTGCCAGCAGAGGACGGGGGCGAGCTAACTATGGCTACACCTTC.

CDR3 DNA sequence: TGTGCCAGTAGATCCCCACTGGGGGCTGGAAACACCATATATTTT. Translating gives CASRSPLGAGNTIYF. The J gene is TRBJ1-3, the V gene TRBV19; D may be TRBD1 (5 bases). V was trimmed by 6 bases and J by 2 bases, leaving 14 bases between them. This CDR3 spans 15 amino acids. The germline CDR1 and CDR2 sequences are LNHDA and SQIVND (reference sequence).

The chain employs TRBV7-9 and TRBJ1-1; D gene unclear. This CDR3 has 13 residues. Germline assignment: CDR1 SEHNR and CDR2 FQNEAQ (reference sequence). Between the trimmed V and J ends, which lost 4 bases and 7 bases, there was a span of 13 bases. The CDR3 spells CASSSTMGGEAFF. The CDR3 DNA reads TGTGCCAGCAGCTCGACAATGGGTGGTGAAGCTTTCTTT.

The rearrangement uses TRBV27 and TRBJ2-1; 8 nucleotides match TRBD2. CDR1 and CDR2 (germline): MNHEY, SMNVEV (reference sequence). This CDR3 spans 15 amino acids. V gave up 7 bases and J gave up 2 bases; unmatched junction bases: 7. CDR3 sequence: CASTQAGVPYNEQFF. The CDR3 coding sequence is TGTGCCAGCACCCAAGCGGGGGTTCCCTACAATGAGCAGTTCTTC.

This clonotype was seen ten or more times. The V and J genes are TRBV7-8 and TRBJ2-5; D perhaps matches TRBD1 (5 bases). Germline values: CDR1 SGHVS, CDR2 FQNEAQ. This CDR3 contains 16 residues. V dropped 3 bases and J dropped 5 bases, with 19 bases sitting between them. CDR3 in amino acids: CASSFIGRTPRETQYF. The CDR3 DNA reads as TGTGCCAGCAGCTTCATCGGCCGGACACCGCGGGAGACCCAGTACTTC. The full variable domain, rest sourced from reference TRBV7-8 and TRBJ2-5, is GAGVSQSPRYKVAKRGQDVALRCDPISGHVSLFWYQQALGQGPEFLTYFQNEAQLDKSGLPSDRFFAERPEGSVSTLKIQRTQQEDSAVYLCASSFIGRTPRETQYFGPGTRLLVL.

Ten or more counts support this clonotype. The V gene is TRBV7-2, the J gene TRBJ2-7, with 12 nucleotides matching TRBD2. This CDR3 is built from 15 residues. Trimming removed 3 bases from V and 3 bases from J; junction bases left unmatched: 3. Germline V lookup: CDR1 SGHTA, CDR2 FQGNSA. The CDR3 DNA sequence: TGTGCCAGCAGCTTTGGACTAGCGGGGAGCTACGAGCAGTACTTC. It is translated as CASSFGLAGSYEQYF.

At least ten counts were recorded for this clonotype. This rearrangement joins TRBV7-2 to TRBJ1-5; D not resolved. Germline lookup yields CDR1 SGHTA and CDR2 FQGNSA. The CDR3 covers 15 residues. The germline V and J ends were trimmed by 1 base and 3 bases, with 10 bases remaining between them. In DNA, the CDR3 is TGTGCCAGCAGCTTAGTGGGCAGTGTCAATCAGCCCCAGCATTTT. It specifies CASSLVGSVNQPQHF.

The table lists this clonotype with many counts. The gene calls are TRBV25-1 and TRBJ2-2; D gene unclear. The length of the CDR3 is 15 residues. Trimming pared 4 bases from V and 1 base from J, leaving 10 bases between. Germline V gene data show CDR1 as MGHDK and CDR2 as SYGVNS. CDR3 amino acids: CASSAGAKNTGELFF. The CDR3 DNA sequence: TGTGCCAGCAGTGCGGGCGCAAAGAACACCGGGGAGCTGTTTTTT.

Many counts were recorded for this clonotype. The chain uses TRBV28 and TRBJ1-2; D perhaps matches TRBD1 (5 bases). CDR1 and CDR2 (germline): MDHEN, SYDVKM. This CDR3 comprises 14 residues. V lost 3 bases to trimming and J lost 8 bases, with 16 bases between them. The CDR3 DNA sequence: TGTGCCAGCAGTTTCCAGGCAGGGAGTTCAGGCTACACCTTC. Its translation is CASSFQAGSSGYTF.

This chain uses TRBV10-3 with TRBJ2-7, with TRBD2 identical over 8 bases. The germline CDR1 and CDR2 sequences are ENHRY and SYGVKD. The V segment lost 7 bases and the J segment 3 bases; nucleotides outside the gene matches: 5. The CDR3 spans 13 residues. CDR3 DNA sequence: TGTGCCATCAAACCGGGGGGGAACTACGAGCAGTACTTC. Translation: CAIKPGGNYEQYF.

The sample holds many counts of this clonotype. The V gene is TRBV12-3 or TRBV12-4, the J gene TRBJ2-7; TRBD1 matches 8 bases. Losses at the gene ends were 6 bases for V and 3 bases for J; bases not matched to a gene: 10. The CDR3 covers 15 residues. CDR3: CASSRTGNNDYEQYF. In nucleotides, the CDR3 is TGTGCCAGCAGCCGGACAGGGAATAACGACTACGAGCAGTACTTC.

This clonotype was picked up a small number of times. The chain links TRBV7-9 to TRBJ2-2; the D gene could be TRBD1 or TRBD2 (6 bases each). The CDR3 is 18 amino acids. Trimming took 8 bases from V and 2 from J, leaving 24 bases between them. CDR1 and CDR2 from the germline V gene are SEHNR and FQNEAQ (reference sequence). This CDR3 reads CASRQGGFLGLNTGELFF. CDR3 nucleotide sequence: TGTGCCAGCCGACAAGGGGGGTTCCTTGGGCTAAACACCGGGGAGCTGTTTTTT.

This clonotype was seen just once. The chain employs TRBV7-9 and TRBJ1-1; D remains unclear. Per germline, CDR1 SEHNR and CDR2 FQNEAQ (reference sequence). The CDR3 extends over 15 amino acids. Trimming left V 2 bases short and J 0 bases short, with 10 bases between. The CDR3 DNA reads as TGTGCCAGCAGCTTACCCCATGCCATGAACACTGAAGCTTTCTTT. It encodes CASSLPHAMNTEAFF.

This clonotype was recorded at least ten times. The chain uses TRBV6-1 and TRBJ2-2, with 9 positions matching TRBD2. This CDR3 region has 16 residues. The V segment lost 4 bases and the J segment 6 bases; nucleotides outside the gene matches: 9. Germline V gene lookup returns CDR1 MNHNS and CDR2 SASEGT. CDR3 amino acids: CASSVEAGGPAGELFF. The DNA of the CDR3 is TGTGCCAGCAGTGTTGAGGCGGGGGGGCCCGCCGGGGAGCTGTTTTTT.